This T cell receptor beta chain was identified in a study of shared clonotypes between healthy human individuals. About the study: The plates for each donor numbered three CD4 naive, three CD4 memory, two CD8 naive and one CD8 memory. Regarding the study as a whole: Non-shared clonotypes had lower generation probabilities than those shared by all four donors. In four donors, about 5% of naive CD4 clonotypes appeared in common.

As processed by the authors: ImmunoSEQ sequences covered only the junction and lacked quality scores; filtering therefore differed. Assay: immunoSEQ multiplex PCR; the TCRdb copy retains only in-frame clones and omits some. V, J and clone size derive from that table, while D and trimming were established from the DNA sequence. The sample yields approximately 980,000 clones, roughly 72% seen once. The CDR3 sequence is 15 residues long. Germline assignment: CDR1 MNHEY and CDR2 SVGAGI. Remarks on this clone: What it binds is unknown.

The chain links TRBV6-5 to TRBJ2-5; D ambiguous. The J call may be wrong; the DNA end is better matched by TRBJ2-7. The specimen sequenced was memory CD4+ T cells sorted from blood. This sample's subset: CD45RA-negative fraction. This clonotype originated in a man between 18 and 35 years old in good health. CDR3 in amino acids: CASRRRENGGYEQYF. CDR3 coding DNA: TGTGCCAGCAGGCGCCGTGAAAACGGTGGGTACGAGCAGTACTTC.